This TCR beta chain was sequenced during a study of blood T cell repertoires in COVID-19. Across the whole study: The samples span acute and convalescent COVID-19 from the United States, Italy and Spain. T cells, B-cell-depleted T cells, or PBMCs supplied cDNA or gDNA.

As processed by the authors: Amplified reference gene primers provided the basis for estimating nucleated cell counts. Clones were sequenced by immunoSEQ multiplex PCR, and TCRdb holds only the in-frame ones, with some missing. V and J calls and clone size are copied from that table; D and trimming were computed from the DNA. The sample lists approximately 160,000 clones, roughly 80% seen once, with around a fifth in the top ten. This CDR3 contains 15 residues. The germline V gene has CDR1 MNHEY and CDR2 SVGAGI. Trimming shortened V by 2 bases and J by 0 bases, and 10 bases separated the two germline ends.

V is TRBV6-5 and J is TRBJ1-2, with a tentative D call TRBD1 (6 bases). Sequencing was performed on peripheral blood. The sequence was obtained from a woman older than 75 with acute or convalescent COVID-19. The CDR3 sequence is CASSYRGTPNYGYTF. CDR3 nucleotides: TGTGCCAGCAGTTACCGAGGGACACCTAACTATGGCTACACCTTC.